Listed below are T cell receptor beta chains from one sample, sequenced in a study of T cell repertoires in cytomegalovirus infection. Via MiXCR, TCRdb re-called the reads, giving one row per CDR3 protein. Seen here are approximately 910,000 distinct CDR3 sequences, under 40% observed once, and the top ten hold around an eighth. These receptors have no known antigen. Sequencing was performed on cultured CD8+ T cells from PBMCs, taken from culture after CMV antigen stimulation. These receptors originate from a human donor in good health (CMV status not recorded). Some clones in this sample may be carry-over from other donors' samples. The CDR3 runs from the conserved cysteine through the conserved F or W. A D gene is named only where the DNA matches it firmly. The size field is filled for only some rows; it gives once, few, many or a size class.

TRBJ1-5 few TRBV2 - CASSALGTRGDQPQHF TGTGCCAGCAGTGCATTGGGGACTCGAGGAGATCAGCCCCAGCATTTT
TRBJ2-1 - TRBV4-3 TRBD1 CASSQDLGTVNEQFF TGCGCCAGCAGCCAAGATTTGGGGACAGTCAATGAGCAGTTCTTC
TRBJ1-5 many TRBV19 - CASITNGGNQPQHF TGTGCCAGTATTACAAATGGGGGGAATCAGCCCCAGCATTTT
TRBJ1-4 - TRBV6-6 TRBD1 CASSFPIQGAREKLFF TGTGCCAGCAGTTTCCCCATTCAGGGGGCTAGGGAAAAACTGTTTTTT
TRBJ2-7 few TRBV27 - CASSLEARKNYEQYF TGTGCCAGCAGTTTAGAGGCCAGGAAAAACTACGAGCAGTACTTC
TRBJ1-6 few TRBV25-1 - CASSELSWVGSPLHF TGTGCCAGCAGTGAATTGAGTTGGGTGGGATCACCCCTCCACTTT
TRBJ2-2 few TRBV6-2/TRBV6-3 - CASSFPQLGDTGELFF TGTGCCAGCAGTTTCCCCCAACTAGGTGACACCGGGGAGCTGTTTTTT
TRBJ2-1 few TRBV19 TRBD2 CASSIDSGGANEQFF TGTGCCAGTAGTATAGACAGCGGGGGGGCGAATGAGCAGTTCTTC
TRBJ2-7 many TRBV7-2 - CASTHGVFDYEQYF TGTGCCAGCACCCACGGGGTTTTCGACTACGAGCAGTACTTC
TRBJ2-1 few TRBV10-3 - CAITSPGTYNEQFF TGTGCCATCACGTCGCCTGGCACTTACAATGAGCAGTTCTTC
TRBJ2-7 - TRBV9 - CASSVDPGRYPYEQYF TGTGCCAGCAGCGTAGATCCGGGTCGATACCCCTACGAGCAGTACTTC
TRBJ2-1 few TRBV5-5 - CASSLVEVSIYEQFF TGTGCCAGCAGCTTGGTGGAAGTATCCATATATGAGCAGTTCTTC
TRBJ2-1 - TRBV7-3 - CASSLNSGAGGEQFF TGTGCCAGCAGCTTAAACTCAGGGGCCGGGGGTGAGCAGTTCTTC
TRBJ1-5 - TRBV2 - CASSGRQGFNQPQHF TGTGCCAGCAGTGGACGGCAGGGATTCAATCAGCCCCAGCATTTT
TRBJ1-1 - TRBV5-1 - CASMGPGAEAFF TGCGCCAGCATGGGTCCCGGGGCTGAAGCTTTCTTT
TRBJ2-3 - TRBV19 - CASSYRRQASTDTQYF TGTGCCAGTAGCTACCGGAGACAGGCCAGCACAGATACGCAGTATTTT